The 28 T cell receptor beta chains presented below share a single source sample, sequenced in a study of T cell repertoires in cytomegalovirus infection. Each CDR3 protein gets one entry after TCRdb re-called the reads with MiXCR. The sample has 500,000 to 600,000 distinct CDR3 sequences, about 15% seen once. Source material: CD8+ T cells from PBMCs. These receptors came from a human donor in good health (CMV status not recorded). Some clones in this sample may be carry-over from other donors' samples.

V usage is TRBV10-3 and J usage is TRBJ2-7; 13 bases line up with TRBD2. The CDR3 is 16 residues long. The germline gives CDR1 ENHRY, CDR2 SYGVKD. V trimming: 0 bases; J trimming: 5 bases; junction bases outside the gene matches: 4. For the CDR3, the DNA is TGTGCCATCAGTGAGTCGAGGACTAGCGGGAGAGACGAGCAGTACTTC. Its protein product is CAISESRTSGRDEQYF.

This clonotype was recorded many times. J is TRBJ2-1 and V is TRBV7-8, with 8 bases matching TRBD2. Trimming cost V 5 bases and J 10 bases; bases outside gene matches: 10. The CDR3 covers 14 residues. Germline loops: CDR1 SGHVS, CDR2 FQNEAQ. The CDR3 here is CASSGTLTSDEQFF. DNA for the CDR3: TGTGCCAGCAGCGGCACTTTGACTAGCGACGAGCAGTTCTTC.

This chain joins TRBV3-1 and TRBJ2-7; the D gene is possibly TRBD2 (6 bases). Per the germline V gene, CDR1 is LGHDT and CDR2 is YNNKEL (reference sequence). The V gene lost 8 bases and the J gene lost 2 bases, with 10 bases spanning the gap. The CDR3 runs 12 residues. In DNA form, the CDR3 reads TGTGCCAGCTCGGGAGCCCCCTACGAGCAGTACTTC. It yields the protein CASSGAPYEQYF.

This clonotype occurred many times. The chain links TRBV11-2 to TRBJ2-7, with 7 bases lining up with TRBD2. From germline, CDR1 is SGHAT and CDR2 FQNNGV. With V trimmed by 4 bases and J by 3 bases, 6 bases remained unmatched. The CDR3 is 14 amino acids. CDR3 sequence reads: CASSSGLIFYEQYF. CDR3 DNA: TGTGCCAGCAGCTCGGGACTAATTTTCTACGAGCAGTACTTC. Drawing the rest from reference TRBV11-2 and TRBJ2-7, the complete variable domain is EAGVAQSPRYKIIEKRQSVAFWCNPISGHATLYWYQQILGQGPKLLIQFQNNGVVDDSQLPKDRFSAERLKGVDSTLKIQPAKLEDSAVYLCASSSGLIFYEQYFGPGTRLTVT.

This chain joins TRBV6-6 and TRBJ1-2; 7 bases are shared with TRBD1. Germline V gene data show CDR1 as MNHNY and CDR2 as SVGAGI (reference sequence). V dropped 3 bases and J dropped 9; count of bases not matched to a gene: 4. There are 12 residues in the CDR3. The CDR3 loop is CASSYDRVRYTF. CDR3 nucleotide sequence: TGTGCCAGCAGTTATGACAGGGTGCGCTACACCTTC.

This sequence joins TRBV27 and TRBJ2-7; the D is unclear. The CDR3 sequence is 14 residues long. Looked up from germline, CDR1 is MNHEY and CDR2 is SMNVEV (reference sequence). V lost 5 bases to trimming and J lost 2 bases, with 13 bases between them. The CDR3 reads CASSPAGRTYEQYF. The CDR3 DNA reads as TGTGCCAGCAGTCCCGCCGGCCGTACCTACGAGCAGTACTTC.

The chain couples TRBV19 to TRBJ2-1, with TRBD2 as a possible D gene (6 bases). CDR3 length: 16 residues. Trimming took off 5 bases at V and 0 bases at J, with 14 bases between the two ends. Germline lookup yields CDR1 LNHDA and CDR2 SQIVND (reference sequence). CDR3 in amino acids: CASSATGTGSYNEQFF. DNA of the CDR3: TGTGCCAGTAGTGCGACCGGGACTGGCTCCTACAATGAGCAGTTCTTC.

In its sample, this clonotype was seen a few times. This chain joins TRBV7-9 and TRBJ1-5, with TRBD1 identical over 8 bases. Germline V gives CDR1 SEHNR, CDR2 FQNEAQ (reference sequence). The CDR3 has 16 amino acids. V shed 4 bases and J 4 bases; nucleotides not matched to a gene: 9. CDR3 sequence: CASSSSRQGRNQPQHF. In DNA, the CDR3 is TGTGCCAGCAGCTCTTCTCGACAGGGGAGGAATCAGCCCCAGCATTTT.

V is TRBV27 and J is TRBJ1-2; D is perhaps TRBD1 (6 bases). The V gene's germline CDR1 is MNHEY and CDR2 SMNVEV (reference sequence). The length of the CDR3 is 16 residues. V was clipped by 6 bases and J by 0 bases, with 17 bases between them. CDR3 nucleotide sequence: TGTGCCAGCAGGCAAAGAGGGGGGGCGACTAACTATGGCTACACCTTC. It translates to CASRQRGGATNYGYTF.

In its sample, this clonotype was seen many times. The chain employs TRBV6-2 or TRBV6-3 and TRBJ2-1; 9 nucleotides align to TRBD2. The CDR3 sequence is 20 residues long. The V gene's germline CDR1 is MNHEY and CDR2 SVGEGT. V shed 6 bases and J 8 bases; nucleotides not matched to a gene: 26. Written as DNA, the CDR3 is TGTGCCAGCAGATTCAACGTGGGGGGCGAACAGCGGGAGGCGTCGGATGAGCAGTTCTTC. Protein product: CASRFNVGGEQREASDEQFF.

This clonotype was counted only a few times. The V and J genes are TRBV2 and TRBJ1-2, with 7 bases fitting TRBD1. In germline, CDR1 is SNHLY, CDR2 FYNNEI. The ends lost 0 bases at V and 3 bases at J; junction bases unmatched: 4. The CDR3 is 15 residues long. CDR3 sequence reads: CASSEASGTDYGYTF. CDR3 nucleotide sequence: TGTGCCAGCAGTGAAGCTTCCGGGACAGACTATGGCTACACCTTC.

The chain couples TRBV15 to TRBJ2-4, with D possibly matching TRBD2 (5 bases). This CDR3 is built from 15 residues. V lost 5 bases and J lost 0, with 11 bases in between. Germline-derived CDR1 and CDR2 are LNHNV and YYDKDF (reference sequence). As DNA, the CDR3 is TGTGCCACCAGCGGCGCCGGGGTAGCCAAAAACATTCAGTACTTC. It translates to CATSGAGVAKNIQYF. Together with reference TRBV15 and TRBJ2-4, the CDR3 gives the full variable domain: DAMVIQNPRYQVTQFGKPVTLSCSQTLNHNVMYWYQQKSSQAPKLLFHYYDKDFNNEADTPDNFQSRRPNTSFCFLDIRSPGLGDTAMYLCATSGAGVAKNIQYFGAGTRLSVL.

This clonotype was detected only a few times. The V call is TRBV7-9, the J call TRBJ2-7; the D gene is possibly TRBD2 (6 bases). Trimming pared 5 bases from V and 2 bases from J, leaving 16 bases between. Germline values: CDR1 SEHNR, CDR2 FQNEAQ (reference sequence). The CDR3 loop spans 15 amino acids. The CDR3 region has the DNA TGTGCCAGCAGCCGAGGGACTCCCAGAACCTACGAGCAGTACTTC. Translation: CASSRGTPRTYEQYF.

About this clonotype itself: With a much larger clone just one base away, this may be a read error. The chain is built from TRBV11-2 and TRBJ2-3; D tentatively reads TRBD1 or TRBD2 (6 bases each). The germline CDR1 and CDR2 sequences are SGHAT and FQNNGV. The CDR3 is 15 amino acids. CDR3 sequence: CASSLTGARTDTQCF. The CDR3, as DNA: TGTGCCAGCAGCTTAACGGGGGCACGGACAGATACGCAGTGTTTT.

The chain links TRBV15 to TRBJ2-7; D gene uncertain. The CDR3 is made up of 15 amino acids. The V end lost 0 bases, the J end lost 5 bases, and 14 bases lay between the germline ends. Looked up from germline, CDR1 is LNHNV and CDR2 is YYDKDF (reference sequence). CDR3 DNA sequence: TGTGCCACCAGCAGAGATCGTGGCAGGAGTAACGAGCAGTACTTC. Its translation: CATSRDRGRSNEQYF.

The rearrangement uses TRBV27 and TRBJ1-6; D uncertain. This CDR3 is 14 amino acids long. The germline V gene encodes CDR1 MNHEY and CDR2 SMNVEV (reference sequence). V dropped 9 bases and J dropped 0 bases, with 9 bases sitting between them. In DNA form, the CDR3 reads TGTGCCAGTCGAGGGAGCTCCTATAATTCACCCCTCCACTTT. Translation gives CASRGSSYNSPLHF.

This clonotype was seen a single time. The V and J genes are TRBV6-1 and TRBJ2-7; 8 positions agree with TRBD2. V dropped 5 bases and J dropped 5; count of bases not matched to a gene: 11. Germline CDR1 reads MNHNS; CDR2 reads SASEGT. The CDR3 is made up of 15 amino acids. The DNA of the CDR3 is TGTGCCAGCAGTCCCCGCGGGCGGGAGGTTCACGAGCAGTACTTC. Translated: CASSPRGREVHEQYF.

The sample holds many counts of this clonotype. The chain has TRBV10-3 and TRBJ2-1; 11 bases map to TRBD2. V shed 8 bases, J shed 6 bases, and the junction held 6 bases outside the gene matches. CDR3 length: 14 residues. Germline CDR1 and CDR2: ENHRY and SYGVKD. The CDR3, as DNA: TGTGCCATCTTAGAAACTAGCGGGGGCAATGAGCAGTTCTTC. It is translated as CAILETSGGNEQFF.

J is TRBJ1-3 and V is TRBV28; D may be TRBD1 (5 bases). V dropped 5 bases and J dropped 5 bases, with 13 bases sitting between them. Germline V gene sequence: CDR1 MDHEN, CDR2 SYDVKM. The CDR3 spans 14 residues. The CDR3: CASSPPGNRNTIYF. For the CDR3, the DNA is TGTGCCAGCAGTCCCCCAGGGAACCGAAACACCATATATTTT.

The chain employs TRBV27 and TRBJ1-2; D is unclear. The CDR3 spans 15 residues. In germline, CDR1 is MNHEY, CDR2 SMNVEV (reference sequence). The V and J ends lost 4 bases and 3 bases respectively, with 15 bases between them. The CDR3 region has the DNA TGTGCCAGCAGTTCCTCTCCGGGAGAAGACTATGGCTACACCTTC. This sequence encodes CASSSSPGEDYGYTF.

This clonotype was counted ten times or more. V gene TRBV4-1 combines with J gene TRBJ2-3; maybe TRBD1 (7 bases). The germline V and J ends were trimmed by 3 bases and 2 bases, with 15 bases remaining between them. CDR3 length: 16 amino acids. CDR1 is MGHRA, CDR2 YSYEKL, per germline. For the CDR3, the DNA is TGCGCCAGCAGCCACCCGCGGGACAGTTCCACAGATACGCAGTATTTT. Protein sequence: CASSHPRDSSTDTQYF.

The chain joins TRBV27 to TRBJ2-1, with 7 bases lining up with TRBD2. Per the germline V gene, CDR1 is MNHEY and CDR2 is SMNVEV (reference sequence). V shed 8 bases, J shed 7 bases, and the junction held 8 bases outside the gene matches. The CDR3 sequence is 13 residues long. The CDR3 here is CASLGRERNEQFF. Here the CDR3 DNA reads TGTGCCAGCCTTGGGCGGGAGCGGAATGAGCAGTTCTTC.

The V gene is TRBV28, the J gene TRBJ2-7, with TRBD1 matching 8 bases. Germline CDR1 and CDR2: MDHEN and SYDVKM. This CDR3 contains 15 residues. Trimming cost V 4 bases and J 6 bases; bases outside gene matches: 11. This CDR3 reads CASSSSDRATPEQYF. The CDR3 DNA follows: TGTGCCAGCAGTTCCTCGGACAGGGCCACCCCCGAGCAGTACTTC.

This clonotype showed up many times. The chain combines TRBV12-3 or TRBV12-4 with TRBJ2-3; TRBD1 agrees at 7 bases. The J segment lost 4 bases and the V segment lost 5 bases, leaving 12 bases of the junction unmatched. The CDR3 runs to 16 residues. In nucleotides, the CDR3 is TGTGCCAGCAGTGAATCTACAGGGGCAGCAGCAGATACGCAGTATTTT. Protein: CASSESTGAAADTQYF.

Only a few counts were recorded for this clonotype. The rearrangement links TRBV24-1 to TRBJ2-7; 8 bases match TRBD1. The CDR3 covers 15 residues. Germline assignment: CDR1 KGHDR and CDR2 SFDVKD. After removal of 9 bases from V and 5 bases from J, the junction contained 14 bases not matched to a gene. CDR3 DNA: TGTGCCACCTCGAGTAGGACAGGGTTAATCGACGAGCAGTACTTC. Amino acids: CATSSRTGLIDEQYF.

This clonotype was counted between two and nine times. The V call is TRBV27, the J call TRBJ1-4; possibly TRBD1 for D (6 bases). V was trimmed by 3 bases and J by 8 bases, leaving 19 bases between them. In germline, CDR1 is MNHEY, CDR2 SMNVEV (reference sequence). This CDR3 has 16 amino acids. The CDR3 here is CASSFSAGDGYEKLFF. CDR3 DNA: TGTGCCAGCAGTTTCTCAGCAGGGGACGGTTACGAAAAACTGTTTTTT.

This clonotype was observed many times. The chain is built from TRBV7-8 and TRBJ2-1, with 8 bases lining up with TRBD2. The CDR3 length is 16 residues. CDR1 is SGHVS, CDR2 FQNEAQ, per germline. The trim removed 5 bases at V and 4 bases at J, leaving 10 bases unmatched. CDR3 in DNA: TGTGCCAGCAGCCGTCGGGGGGGCGGGGGGTACAATGAGCAGTTCTTC. Translation: CASSRRGGGGYNEQFF.

There are many counts of this clonotype. This rearrangement joins TRBV7-9 to TRBJ2-1, with unresolved D. The CDR3 extends over 15 amino acids. The V gene lost 2 bases and the J gene lost 8 bases, with 16 bases spanning the gap. Germline CDR1 SEHNR, CDR2 FQNEAQ (reference sequence). The chain's CDR3 is CASSLPELLYDEQFF. Here the CDR3 DNA reads TGTGCCAGCAGCTTACCAGAATTATTATACGATGAGCAGTTCTTC. Using reference TRBV7-9 and TRBJ2-1 for the parts outside the CDR3, the full variable domain is DTGVSQNPRHKITKRGQNVTFRCDPISEHNRLYWYRQTLGQGPEFLTYFQNEAQLEKSRLLSDRFSAERPKGSFSTLEIQRTEQGDSAMYLCASSLPELLYDEQFFGPGTRLTVL.